This entry is about one T cell receptor (beta chain). Genomic DNA constituted the template upon which TCR beta VDJ and CDR3 profiling was performed. TCRdb reanalysed the reads using MiXCR and keeps one entry per CDR3 protein. The top ten clones hold about 1.8% of a sample with 150,000 to 200,000 distinct CDR3 sequences, less than 60% of them seen once. This sample was taken from a study of CD8+CD57+ T cells in acquired aplastic anemia. The authors sequenced patients whose flow cytometry had shown CD8+CD57+ cell expansion. Trimming removed 6 bases at V and 1 base at J, with 17 bases between. The CDR3 is 16 residues long. Germline values: CDR1 SGHAT, CDR2 FQNNGV.

The TCR originated in a human donor with aplastic anemia. The sequencing sample was made of sorted CD4+, CD8+, or CD8+CD57+ T cells (not recorded which) from PBMCs. The chain uses TRBV11-2 and TRBJ2-3; D might be TRBD2 (6 bases). The CDR3 DNA reads as TGTGCCAGCAGTCTCGGGGTGGGCGGGGGCACAGATACGCAGTATTTT. Encoded protein: CASSLGVGGGTDTQYF.